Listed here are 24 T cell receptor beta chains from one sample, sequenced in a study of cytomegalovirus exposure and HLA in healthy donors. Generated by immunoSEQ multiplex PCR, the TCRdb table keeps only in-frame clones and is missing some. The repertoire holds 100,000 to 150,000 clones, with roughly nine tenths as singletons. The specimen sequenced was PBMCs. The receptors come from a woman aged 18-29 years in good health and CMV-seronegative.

Written as DNA, the CDR3 is TGTGCCAGCAGATTACAGGCCGGGACTAGATCGGATACGCAGTATTTT. It specifies CASRLQAGTRSDTQYF. The chain employs TRBV28 and TRBJ2-3, with TRBD2 matching 8 bases. Germline V lookup: CDR1 MDHEN, CDR2 SYDVKM. V shed 6 bases and J 6 bases; nucleotides not matched to a gene: 14. The CDR3 length is 16 residues. The full variable domain, with the rest looked up from reference TRBV28 and TRBJ2-3, is DVKVTQSSRYLVKRTGEKVFLECVQDMDHENMFWYRQDPGLGLRLIYFSYDVKMKEKGDIPEGYSVSREKKERFSLILESASTNQTSMYLCASRLQAGTRSDTQYFGPGTRLTVL.

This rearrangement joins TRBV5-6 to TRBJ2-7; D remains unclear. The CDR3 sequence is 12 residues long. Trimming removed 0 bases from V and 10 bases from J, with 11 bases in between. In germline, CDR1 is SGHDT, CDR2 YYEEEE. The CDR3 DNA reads TGTGCCAGCAGCTTGGACTTGTTGGTTCAGTACTTC. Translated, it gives CASSLDLLVQYF.

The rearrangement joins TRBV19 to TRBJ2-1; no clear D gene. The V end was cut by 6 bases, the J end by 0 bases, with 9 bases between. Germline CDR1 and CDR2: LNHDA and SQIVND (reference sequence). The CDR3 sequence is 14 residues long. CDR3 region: CASRTHYSYNEQFF. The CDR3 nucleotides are TGTGCCAGTAGGACCCACTACTCCTACAATGAGCAGTTCTTC.

CDR3 sequence (DNA): TGTGCCAGCCGATCCAGCGGCGCCTACGAGCAGTACTTC. It yields the protein CASRSSGAYEQYF. The chain combines TRBV27 with TRBJ2-7; D perhaps matches TRBD2 (5 bases). The CDR3 totals 13 residues. Deletions cut 8 bases from V and 2 bases from J, with 13 bases between. CDR1 is MNHEY and CDR2 is SMNVEV in the germline V gene (reference sequence).

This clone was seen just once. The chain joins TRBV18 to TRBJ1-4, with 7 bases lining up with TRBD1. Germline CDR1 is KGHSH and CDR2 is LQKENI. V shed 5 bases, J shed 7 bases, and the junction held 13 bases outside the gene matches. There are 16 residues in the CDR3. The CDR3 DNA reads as TGTGCCAGCTCAGCCGCCGGGACAGTGGGACGTGAAAAACTGTTTTTT. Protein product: CASSAAGTVGREKLFF.

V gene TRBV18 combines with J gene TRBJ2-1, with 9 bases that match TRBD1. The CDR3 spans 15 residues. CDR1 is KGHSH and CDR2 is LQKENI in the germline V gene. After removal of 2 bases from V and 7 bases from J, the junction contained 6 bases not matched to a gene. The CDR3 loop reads CASSPNRGQWNEQFF. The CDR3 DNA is TGTGCCAGCTCACCAAACAGGGGGCAATGGAATGAGCAGTTCTTC.

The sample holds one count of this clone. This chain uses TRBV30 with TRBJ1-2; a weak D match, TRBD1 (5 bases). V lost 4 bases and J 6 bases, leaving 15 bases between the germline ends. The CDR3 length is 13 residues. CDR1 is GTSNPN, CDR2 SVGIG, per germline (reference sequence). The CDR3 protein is CAWNRLKGDGYTF. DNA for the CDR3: TGTGCCTGGAATCGGCTGAAAGGGGATGGCTACACCTTC.

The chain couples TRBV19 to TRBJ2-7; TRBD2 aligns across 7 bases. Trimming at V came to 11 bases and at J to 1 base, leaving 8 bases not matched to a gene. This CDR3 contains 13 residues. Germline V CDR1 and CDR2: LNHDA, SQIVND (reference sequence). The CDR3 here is CARKRGGSYEQYV. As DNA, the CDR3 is TGTGCCCGTAAGAGGGGAGGGTCCTACGAGCAGTACGTC.

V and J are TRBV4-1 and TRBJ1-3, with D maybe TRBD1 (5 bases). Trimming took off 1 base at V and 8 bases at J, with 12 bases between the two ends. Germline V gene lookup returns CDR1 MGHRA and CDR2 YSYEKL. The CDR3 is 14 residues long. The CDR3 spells CASSQGGDSDTIYF. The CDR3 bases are TGCGCCAGCAGCCAAGGGGGGGACTCAGACACCATATATTTT.

The CDR3 loop is CASSPPGRYEQYV. CDR3 in DNA: TGTGCCAGCAGCCCGCCCGGGAGATACGAGCAGTACGTC. V gene TRBV11-2 combines with J gene TRBJ2-7; TRBD2 is a possible D gene (6 bases). The germline V gene has CDR1 SGHAT and CDR2 FQNNGV. The CDR3 covers 13 residues. Trimming removed 5 bases at V and 4 bases at J, with 12 bases between.

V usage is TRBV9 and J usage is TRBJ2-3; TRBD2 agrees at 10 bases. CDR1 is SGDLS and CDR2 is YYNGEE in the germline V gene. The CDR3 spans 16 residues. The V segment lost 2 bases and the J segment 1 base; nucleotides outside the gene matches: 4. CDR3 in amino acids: CASSVSGTSGTDTQYF. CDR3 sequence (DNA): TGTGCCAGCAGCGTTTCCGGGACTAGCGGCACAGATACGCAGTATTTT.

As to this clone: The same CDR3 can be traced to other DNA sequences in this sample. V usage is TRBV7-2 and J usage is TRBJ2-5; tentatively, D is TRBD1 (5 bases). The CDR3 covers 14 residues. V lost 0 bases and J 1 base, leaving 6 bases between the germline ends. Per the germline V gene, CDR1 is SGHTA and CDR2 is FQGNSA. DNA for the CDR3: TGTGCCAGCAGCTTAGCGGGGCCCCAAGAGACCCAGTACTTC. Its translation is CASSLAGPQETQYF.

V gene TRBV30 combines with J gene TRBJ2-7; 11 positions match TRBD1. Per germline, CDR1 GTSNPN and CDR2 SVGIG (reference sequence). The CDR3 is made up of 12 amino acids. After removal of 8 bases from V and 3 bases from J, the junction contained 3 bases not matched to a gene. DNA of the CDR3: TGTGCCGGGACAGGGGGGAGCTACGAGCAGTACTTC. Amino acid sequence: CAGTGGSYEQYF.

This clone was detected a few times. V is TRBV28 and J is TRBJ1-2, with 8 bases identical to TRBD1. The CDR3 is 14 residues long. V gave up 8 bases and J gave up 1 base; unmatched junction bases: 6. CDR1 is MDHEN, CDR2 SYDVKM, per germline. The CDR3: CASGQGAGNYGYTF. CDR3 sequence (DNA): TGTGCCAGCGGTCAGGGGGCGGGTAACTATGGCTACACCTTC.

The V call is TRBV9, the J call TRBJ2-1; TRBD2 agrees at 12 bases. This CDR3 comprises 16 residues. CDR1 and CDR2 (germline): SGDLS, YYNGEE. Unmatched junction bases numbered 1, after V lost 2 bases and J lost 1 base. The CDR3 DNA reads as TGTGCCAGCAGCGTTCTAGCGGGAGGGTCCTACAATGAGCAGTTCTTC. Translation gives CASSVLAGGSYNEQFF.

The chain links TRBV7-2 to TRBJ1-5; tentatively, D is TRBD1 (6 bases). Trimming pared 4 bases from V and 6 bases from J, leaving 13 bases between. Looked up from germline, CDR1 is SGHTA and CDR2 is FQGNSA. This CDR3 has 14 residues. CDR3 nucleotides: TGTGCCAGCAGCTACCTACAGGGTTTTCAGCCCCAGCATTTT. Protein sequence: CASSYLQGFQPQHF.

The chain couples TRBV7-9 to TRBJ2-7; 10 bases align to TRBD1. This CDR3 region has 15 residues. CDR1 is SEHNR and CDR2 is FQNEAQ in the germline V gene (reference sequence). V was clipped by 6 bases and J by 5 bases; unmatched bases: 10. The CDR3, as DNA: TGTGCCAGCAGTCTATTGGGACAGGGGAAGGACGAGCAGTACGTC. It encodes CASSLLGQGKDEQYV.

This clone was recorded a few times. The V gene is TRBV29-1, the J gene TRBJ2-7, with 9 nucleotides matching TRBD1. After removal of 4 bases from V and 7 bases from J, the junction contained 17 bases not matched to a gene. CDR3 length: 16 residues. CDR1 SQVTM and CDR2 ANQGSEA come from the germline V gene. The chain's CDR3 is CSVAPGTGPALREQYF. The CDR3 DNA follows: TGCAGCGTTGCACCAGGGACAGGGCCCGCCCTGAGGGAGCAGTACTTC.

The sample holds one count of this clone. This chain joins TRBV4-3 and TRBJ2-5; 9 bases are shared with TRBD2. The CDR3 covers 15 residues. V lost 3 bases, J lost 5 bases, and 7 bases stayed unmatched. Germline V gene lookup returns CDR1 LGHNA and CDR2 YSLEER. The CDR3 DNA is TGCGCCAGCAGCCACTACCGGACTAGCGCGGAGACCCAGTACTTC. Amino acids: CASSHYRTSAETQYF.

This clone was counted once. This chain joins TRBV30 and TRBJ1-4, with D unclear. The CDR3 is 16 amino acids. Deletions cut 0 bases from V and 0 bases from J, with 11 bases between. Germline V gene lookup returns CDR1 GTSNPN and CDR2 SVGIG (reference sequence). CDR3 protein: CAWSVERTATNEKLFF. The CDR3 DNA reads TGTGCCTGGAGTGTTGAGCGGACCGCAACTAATGAAAAACTGTTTTTT.

In DNA, the CDR3 is TGCGCCAGCTTACCGGTGGCGGGGGGTCTCTACGAGCAGTACGTC. Residues: CASLPVAGGLYEQYV. The genes are TRBV10-2 and TRBJ2-7; 8 positions agree with TRBD2. The germline CDR1 and CDR2 sequences are WSHSY and SAAADI. The CDR3 runs 15 residues. The junction had 12 bases not matched to a gene; V was cut back by 8 bases and J by 3 bases.

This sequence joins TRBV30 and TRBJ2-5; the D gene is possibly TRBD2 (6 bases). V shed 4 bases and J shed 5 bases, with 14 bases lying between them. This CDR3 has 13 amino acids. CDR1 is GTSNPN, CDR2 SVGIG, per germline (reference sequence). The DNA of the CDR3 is TGTGCCTGGACCGGGACTCCTACCGAGACCCAGTACTTC. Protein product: CAWTGTPTETQYF.

CDR3 residues: CSVAWSGSNQPQHF. The CDR3 DNA reads TGCAGCGTTGCGTGGTCAGGGAGCAATCAGCCCCAGCATTTT. This chain links TRBV29-1 with TRBJ1-5; D is perhaps TRBD1 (5 bases). Trimming cost V 4 bases and J 1 base, with 11 bases left between them. Germline loops: CDR1 SQVTM, CDR2 ANQGSEA. The CDR3 runs 14 residues. The whole variable domain, filled in from reference TRBV29-1 and TRBJ1-5, reads SAVISQKPSRDICQRGTSLTIQCQVDSQVTMMFWYRQQPGQSLTLIATANQGSEATYESGFVIDKFPISRPNLTFSTLTVSNMSPEDSSIYLCSVAWSGSNQPQHFGDGTRLSIL.

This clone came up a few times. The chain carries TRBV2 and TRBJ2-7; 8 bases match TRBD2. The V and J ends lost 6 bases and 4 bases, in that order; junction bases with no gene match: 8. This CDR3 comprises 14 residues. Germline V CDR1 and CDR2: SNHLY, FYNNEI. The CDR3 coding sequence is TGTGCCAGCAGGGCGAGCGGGAGAGGTTACGAGCAGTACTTC. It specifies CASRASGRGYEQYF. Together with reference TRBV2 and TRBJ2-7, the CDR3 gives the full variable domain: EPEVTQTPSHQVTQMGQEVILRCVPISNHLYFYWYRQILGQKVEFLVSFYNNEISEKSEIFDDQFSVERPDGSNFTLKIRSTKLEDSAMYFCASRASGRGYEQYFGPGTRLTVT.